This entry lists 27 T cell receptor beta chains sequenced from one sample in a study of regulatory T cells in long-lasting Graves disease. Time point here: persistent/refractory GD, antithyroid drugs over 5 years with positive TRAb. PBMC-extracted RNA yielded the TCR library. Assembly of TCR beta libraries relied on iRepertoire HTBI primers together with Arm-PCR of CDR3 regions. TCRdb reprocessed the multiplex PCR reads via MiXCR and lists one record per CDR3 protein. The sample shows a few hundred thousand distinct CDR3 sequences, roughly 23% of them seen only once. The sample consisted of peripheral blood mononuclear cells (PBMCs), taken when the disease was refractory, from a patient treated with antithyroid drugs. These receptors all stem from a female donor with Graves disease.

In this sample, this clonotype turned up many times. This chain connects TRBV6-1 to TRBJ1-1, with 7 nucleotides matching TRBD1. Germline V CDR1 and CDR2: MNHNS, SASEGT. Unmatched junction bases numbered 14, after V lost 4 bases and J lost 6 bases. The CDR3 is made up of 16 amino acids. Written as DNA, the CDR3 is TGTGCCAGCAGTGTTCTAGGGGGCTGGGGGGGGGCTGAAGCTTTCTTT. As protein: CASSVLGGWGGAEAFF.

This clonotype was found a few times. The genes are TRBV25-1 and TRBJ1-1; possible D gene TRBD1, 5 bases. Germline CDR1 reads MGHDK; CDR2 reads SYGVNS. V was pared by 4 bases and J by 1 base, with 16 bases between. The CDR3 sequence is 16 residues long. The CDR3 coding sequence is TGTGCCAGCAGTGTAAATAGCGGGGGGTGGAACACTGAAGCTTTCTTT. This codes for CASSVNSGGWNTEAFF.

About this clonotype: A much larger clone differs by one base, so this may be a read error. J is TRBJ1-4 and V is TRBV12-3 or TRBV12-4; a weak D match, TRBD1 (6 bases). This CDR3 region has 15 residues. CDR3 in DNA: TGTGCCGGCAGCCCCGGGGGGGCGCTTGGTGAAAAACTGTTTTTT. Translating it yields CAGSPGGALGEKLFF.

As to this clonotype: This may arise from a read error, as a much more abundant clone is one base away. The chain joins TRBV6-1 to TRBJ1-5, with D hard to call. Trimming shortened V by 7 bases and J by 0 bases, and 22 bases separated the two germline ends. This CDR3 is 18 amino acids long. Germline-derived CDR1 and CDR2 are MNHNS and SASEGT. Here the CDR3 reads CASKKGWEPLYSNQPQHF. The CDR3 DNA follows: TGTGCCAGCAAAAAGGGCTGGGAGCCCCTTTATAGCAATCAGCCCCAGCATTTT.

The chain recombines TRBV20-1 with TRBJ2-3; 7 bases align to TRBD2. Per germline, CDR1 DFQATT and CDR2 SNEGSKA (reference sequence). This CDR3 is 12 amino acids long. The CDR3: CSQGGVTDTQYF. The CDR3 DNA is TGCAGCCAGGGAGGGGTGACAGATACGCAGTATTTT.

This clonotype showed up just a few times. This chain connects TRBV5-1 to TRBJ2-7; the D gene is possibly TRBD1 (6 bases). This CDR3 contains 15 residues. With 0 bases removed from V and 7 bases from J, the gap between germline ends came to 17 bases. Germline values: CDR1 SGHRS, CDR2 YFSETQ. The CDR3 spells CASSLVLDSSMEQYF. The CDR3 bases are TGCGCCAGCAGCTTGGTTCTGGACAGCTCGATGGAGCAGTACTTC.

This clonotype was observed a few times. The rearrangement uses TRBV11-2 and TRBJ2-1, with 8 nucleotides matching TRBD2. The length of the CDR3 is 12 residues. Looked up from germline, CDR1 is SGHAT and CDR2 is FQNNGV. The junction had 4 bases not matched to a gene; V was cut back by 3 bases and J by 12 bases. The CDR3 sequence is CASSLLREVQFF. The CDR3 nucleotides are TGTGCCAGCAGCTTGTTGCGGGAGGTGCAGTTCTTC.

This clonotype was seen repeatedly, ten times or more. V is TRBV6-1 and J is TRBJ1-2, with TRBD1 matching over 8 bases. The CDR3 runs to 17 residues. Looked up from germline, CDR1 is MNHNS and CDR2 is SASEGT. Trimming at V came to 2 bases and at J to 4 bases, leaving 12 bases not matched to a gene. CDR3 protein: CASSELGWDRNFYGYTF. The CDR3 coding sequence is TGTGCCAGCAGTGAATTAGGGTGGGACAGGAACTTCTATGGCTACACCTTC.

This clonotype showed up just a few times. The CDR3 is CASSDLGVPYGYTF. Here the CDR3 DNA reads TGCGCCAGCAGTGATCTAGGGGTCCCCTATGGCTACACCTTC. The J gene is TRBJ1-2, the V gene TRBV4-1; possibly TRBD1 for D (5 bases). This CDR3 has 14 amino acids. The germline V gene encodes CDR1 MGHRA and CDR2 YSYEKL. V was trimmed by 6 bases and J by 4 bases, leaving 15 bases between them.

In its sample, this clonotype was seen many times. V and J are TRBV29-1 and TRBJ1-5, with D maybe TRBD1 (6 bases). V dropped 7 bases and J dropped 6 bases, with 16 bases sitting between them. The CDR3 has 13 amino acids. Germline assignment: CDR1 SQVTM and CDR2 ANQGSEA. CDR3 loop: CSAEQGPGQPQHF. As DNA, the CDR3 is TGCAGCGCCGAACAGGGCCCTGGTCAGCCCCAGCATTTT.

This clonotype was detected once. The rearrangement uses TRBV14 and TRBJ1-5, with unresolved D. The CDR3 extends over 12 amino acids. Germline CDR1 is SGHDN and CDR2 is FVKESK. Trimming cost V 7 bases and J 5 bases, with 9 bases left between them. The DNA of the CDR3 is TGTGCCAGCAAACCAGATGATCAGCCCCAGCATTTT. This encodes CASKPDDQPQHF.

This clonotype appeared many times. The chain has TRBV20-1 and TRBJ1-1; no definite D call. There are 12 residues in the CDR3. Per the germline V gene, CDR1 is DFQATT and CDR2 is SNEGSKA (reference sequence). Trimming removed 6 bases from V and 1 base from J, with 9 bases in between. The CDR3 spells CSAIGRNTEAFF. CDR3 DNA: TGCAGTGCCATCGGGAGGAACACTGAAGCTTTCTTT.

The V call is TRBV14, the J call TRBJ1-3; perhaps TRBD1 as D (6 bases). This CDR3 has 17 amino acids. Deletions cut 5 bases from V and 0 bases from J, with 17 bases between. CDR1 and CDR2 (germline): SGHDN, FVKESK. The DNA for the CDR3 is TGTGCCAGCAGCAAAACATGGGGGGCGAGCTCTGGAAACACCATATATTTT. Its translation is CASSKTWGASSGNTIYF. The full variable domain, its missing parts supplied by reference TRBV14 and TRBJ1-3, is EAGVTQFPSHSVIEKGQTVTLRCDPISGHDNLYWYRRVMGKEIKFLLHFVKESKQDESGMPNNRFLAERTGGTYSTLKVQPAELEDSGVYFCASSKTWGASSGNTIYFGEGSWLTVV.

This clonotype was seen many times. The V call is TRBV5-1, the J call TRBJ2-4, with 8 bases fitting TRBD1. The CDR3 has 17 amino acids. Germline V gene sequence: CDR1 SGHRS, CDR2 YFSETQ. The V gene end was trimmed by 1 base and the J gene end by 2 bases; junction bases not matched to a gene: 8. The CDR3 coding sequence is TGCGCCAGCAGCTTGATACCAGGGGGCCTGCCCAAAAACATTCAGTACTTC. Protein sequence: CASSLIPGGLPKNIQYF.

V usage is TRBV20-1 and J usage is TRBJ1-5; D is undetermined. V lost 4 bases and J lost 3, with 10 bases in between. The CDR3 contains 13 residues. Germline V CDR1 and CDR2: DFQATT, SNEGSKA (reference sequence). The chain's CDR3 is CSAKATPNQPQHF. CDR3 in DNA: TGCAGTGCTAAAGCGACCCCCAATCAGCCCCAGCATTTT.

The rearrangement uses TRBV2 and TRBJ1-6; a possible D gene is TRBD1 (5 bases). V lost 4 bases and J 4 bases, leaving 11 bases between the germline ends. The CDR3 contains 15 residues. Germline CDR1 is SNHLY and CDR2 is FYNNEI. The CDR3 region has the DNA TGTGCCAGCAGTGGACCGGGACGGTATAATTCACCCCTCCACTTT. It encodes CASSGPGRYNSPLHF.

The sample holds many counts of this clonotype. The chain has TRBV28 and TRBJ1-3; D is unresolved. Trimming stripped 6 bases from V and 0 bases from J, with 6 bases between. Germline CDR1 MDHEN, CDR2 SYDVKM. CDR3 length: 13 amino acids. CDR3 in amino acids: CASSPVSGNTIYF. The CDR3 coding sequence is TGTGCCAGCAGCCCCGTCTCTGGAAACACCATATATTTT. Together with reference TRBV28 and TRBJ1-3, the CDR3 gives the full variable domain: DVKVTQSSRYLVKRTGEKVFLECVQDMDHENMFWYRQDPGLGLRLIYFSYDVKMKEKGDIPEGYSVSREKKERFSLILESASTNQTSMYLCASSPVSGNTIYFGEGSWLTVV.

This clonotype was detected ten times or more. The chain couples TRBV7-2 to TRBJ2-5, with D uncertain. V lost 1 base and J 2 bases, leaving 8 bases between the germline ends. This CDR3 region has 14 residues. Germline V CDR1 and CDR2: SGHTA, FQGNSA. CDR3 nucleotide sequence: TGTGCCAGCAGCTTAGTGACCAAACAAGAGACCCAGTACTTC. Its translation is CASSLVTKQETQYF.

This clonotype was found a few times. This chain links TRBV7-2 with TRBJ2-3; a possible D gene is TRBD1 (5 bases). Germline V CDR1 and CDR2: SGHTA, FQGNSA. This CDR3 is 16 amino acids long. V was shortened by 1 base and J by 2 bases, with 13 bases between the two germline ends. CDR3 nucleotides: TGTGCCAGCAGCTTAGGGGGCTCAGGGTACACAGATACGCAGTATTTT. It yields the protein CASSLGGSGYTDTQYF.

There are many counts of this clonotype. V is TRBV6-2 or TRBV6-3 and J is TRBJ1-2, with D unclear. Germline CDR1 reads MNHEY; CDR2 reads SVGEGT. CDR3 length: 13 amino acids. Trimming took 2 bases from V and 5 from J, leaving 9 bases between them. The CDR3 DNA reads TGTGCCAGCAGTTACCCGTCCGGGTATGGCTACACCTTC. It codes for CASSYPSGYGYTF.

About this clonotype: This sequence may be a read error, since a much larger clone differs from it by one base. CDR3 nucleotide sequence: TGTGCCAGCAGTGCGGACTGGGGCTGGGAGCTGTTTTTT. This sequence encodes CASSADWGWELFF. The chain employs TRBV12-3 or TRBV12-4 and TRBJ2-2; possibly TRBD1 or TRBD2 for D (5 bases each). The CDR3 spans 13 residues. V lost 5 bases and J 9 bases, leaving 13 bases between the germline ends.

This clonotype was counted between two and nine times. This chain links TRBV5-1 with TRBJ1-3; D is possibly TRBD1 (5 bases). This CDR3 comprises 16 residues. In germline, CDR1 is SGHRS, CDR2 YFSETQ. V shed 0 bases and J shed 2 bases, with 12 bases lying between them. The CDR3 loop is CASSLVGARAGNTIYF. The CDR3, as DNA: TGCGCCAGCAGCTTGGTCGGGGCCAGGGCTGGAAACACCATATATTTT.

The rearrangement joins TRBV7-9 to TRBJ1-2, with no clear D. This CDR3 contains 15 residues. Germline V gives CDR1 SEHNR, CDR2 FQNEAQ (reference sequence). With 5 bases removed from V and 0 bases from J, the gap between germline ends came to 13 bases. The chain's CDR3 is CASSPQDGTNYGYTF. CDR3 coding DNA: TGTGCCAGCAGCCCTCAAGACGGCACTAACTATGGCTACACCTTC.

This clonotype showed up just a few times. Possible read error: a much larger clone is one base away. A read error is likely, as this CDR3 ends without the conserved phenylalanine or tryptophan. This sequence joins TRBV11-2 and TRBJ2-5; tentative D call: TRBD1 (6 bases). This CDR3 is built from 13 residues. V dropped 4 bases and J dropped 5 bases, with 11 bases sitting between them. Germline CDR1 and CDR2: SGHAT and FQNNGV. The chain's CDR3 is CASSWGQGETQYS. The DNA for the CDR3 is TGTGCCAGCAGCTGGGGGCAGGGGGAGACCCAGTACTCC.

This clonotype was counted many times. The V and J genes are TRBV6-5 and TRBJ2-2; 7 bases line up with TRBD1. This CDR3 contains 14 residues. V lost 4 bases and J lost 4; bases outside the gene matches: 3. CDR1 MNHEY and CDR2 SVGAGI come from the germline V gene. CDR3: CASSSDRVTGELFF. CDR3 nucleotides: TGTGCCAGCAGTTCAGACAGGGTCACCGGGGAGCTGTTTTTT.

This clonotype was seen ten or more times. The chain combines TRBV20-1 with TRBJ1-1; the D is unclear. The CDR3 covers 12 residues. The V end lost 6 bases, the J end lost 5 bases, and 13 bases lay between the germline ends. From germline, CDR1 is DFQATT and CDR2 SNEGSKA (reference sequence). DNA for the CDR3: TGCAGTGCCCTCTTACTAGGGACTGAAGCTTTCTTT. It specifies CSALLLGTEAFF.

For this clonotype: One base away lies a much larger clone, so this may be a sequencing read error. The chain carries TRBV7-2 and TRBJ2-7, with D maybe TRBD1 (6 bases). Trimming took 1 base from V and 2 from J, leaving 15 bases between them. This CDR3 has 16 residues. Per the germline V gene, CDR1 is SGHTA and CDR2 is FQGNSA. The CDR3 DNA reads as TGTGCCAGCAGCTTAGGGGGACAAGGGGCGCCCTACGAGCAGTACTTC. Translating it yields CASSLGGQGAPYEQYF.